One sample yielded the 10 T cell receptor beta chains listed below, sequenced in a study of blood T cell repertoires in COVID-19. Clones were sequenced by immunoSEQ multiplex PCR, and TCRdb holds only the in-frame ones, with some missing. Counted here are about 93,000 clones, around nine tenths occurring once; the ten biggest clones make up approximately 2.4%. Sequencing was done on a sample of peripheral blood. Receptor source: a man aged 50-59 years with acute or convalescent COVID-19.

The chain uses TRBV5-1 and TRBJ1-6; D unclear. V was trimmed by 4 bases and J by 0 bases, leaving 8 bases between them. The CDR3 sequence is 15 residues long. Looked up from germline, CDR1 is SGHRS and CDR2 is YFSETQ. The CDR3 DNA reads TGCGCCAGCAGCCGCGAGGGCTCCTATAATTCACCCCTCCACTTT. Its protein product is CASSREGSYNSPLHF.

The chain recombines TRBV7-3 with TRBJ1-1, with 7 nucleotides matching TRBD1. The CDR3 loop spans 15 amino acids. Germline CDR1 is SGHTA and CDR2 is FQGTGA. With V trimmed by 2 bases and J by 4 bases, 7 bases remained unmatched. In DNA form, the CDR3 reads TGTGCCAGCAGCTTAGAGGGGGCTATCCCCACTGAAGCTTTCTTT. Protein product: CASSLEGAIPTEAFF. The entire variable domain, with the rest obtained from reference TRBV7-3 and TRBJ1-1, is as follows: GAGVSQTPSNKVTEKGKYVELRCDPISGHTALYWYRQSLGQGPEFLIYFQGTGAADDSGLPNDRFFAVRPEGSVSTLKIQRTERGDSAVYLCASSLEGAIPTEAFFGQGTRLTVV.

This clone was seen a single time. The chain joins TRBV10-1 to TRBJ1-1; maybe TRBD1 (5 bases). Germline CDR1 is WNHNN and CDR2 is SYGVQD (reference sequence). The CDR3 consists of 14 residues. V was trimmed by 6 bases and J by 2 bases, leaving 13 bases between them. The CDR3 is CASSIGHSNTEAFF. The CDR3 nucleotides read TGCGCCAGCAGCATCGGACACAGCAACACTGAAGCTTTCTTT.

A single count supports this clone. This chain links TRBV5-1 with TRBJ1-1, with D possibly matching TRBD1 (6 bases). Trimming left V 2 bases short and J 10 bases short, with 15 bases between. This CDR3 contains 13 residues. Per germline, CDR1 SGHRS and CDR2 YFSETQ. The DNA for the CDR3 is TGCGCCAGCAGCTTAGGTGGGGGCGGAGGAGCTTTCTTT. Translation gives CASSLGGGGGAFF.

The chain joins TRBV5-1 to TRBJ2-2; D is unresolved. With 6 bases removed from V and 0 bases from J, the gap between germline ends came to 6 bases. Germline CDR1 is SGHRS and CDR2 is YFSETQ. The CDR3 contains 13 residues. CDR3 loop: CASIVPNTGELFF. CDR3 nucleotide sequence: TGCGCCAGCATAGTCCCGAACACCGGGGAGCTGTTTTTT.

The rearrangement joins TRBV28 to TRBJ1-5, with D maybe TRBD1 (6 bases). The length of the CDR3 is 15 residues. The ends were cut back, 3 bases at V and 0 bases at J, with 9 bases in the middle. Germline V lookup: CDR1 MDHEN, CDR2 SYDVKM. CDR3 loop: CASSLRQVSNQPQHF. The CDR3, as DNA: TGTGCCAGCAGTTTGAGACAGGTTAGCAATCAGCCCCAGCATTTT.

The table lists this clone with a count of one. The chain is built from TRBV4-3 and TRBJ1-2; TRBD1 matches at 8 bases. The CDR3 extends over 18 amino acids. Germline values: CDR1 LGHNA, CDR2 YSLEER. The V and J ends lost 0 bases and 0 bases, in that order; junction bases with no gene match: 9. The CDR3 DNA is TGCGCCAGCAGCCAAGATTGGGGACAGGCTCAAGCTAACTATGGCTACACCTTC. Amino acid sequence: CASSQDWGQAQANYGYTF.

CDR3: CASSLGLAPGAGELFF. The CDR3 DNA sequence: TGCGCCAGCAGCCTCGGACTAGCGCCAGGCGCCGGGGAGCTGTTTTTT. The J gene is TRBJ2-2, the V gene TRBV4-3, with 9 bases identical to TRBD2. The CDR3 runs 16 residues. V was pared by 4 bases and J by 6 bases, with 9 bases of the junction left unmatched. Germline assignment: CDR1 LGHNA and CDR2 YSLEER.

V usage is TRBV15 and J usage is TRBJ2-7, with D perhaps TRBD1 (5 bases). Trimming cost V 0 bases and J 6 bases, with 6 bases left between them. CDR1 and CDR2 from the germline V gene are LNHNV and YYDKDF (reference sequence). The CDR3 extends over 12 amino acids. As DNA, the CDR3 is TGTGCCACCAGCAGAGACAGGGTCGAGCAGTACGTC. Translated, it gives CATSRDRVEQYV.

There are a few counts of this clone. The chain has TRBV7-2 and TRBJ2-2; no reliable D call. V lost 5 bases, J lost 4 bases, and 8 bases lay in between. The CDR3 runs to 13 residues. Germline CDR1 SGHTA, CDR2 FQGNSA. In nucleotides, the CDR3 is TGTGCCAGCAGCACAGACGGCACCGGGGAGCTGTTTTTT. It encodes CASSTDGTGELFF.